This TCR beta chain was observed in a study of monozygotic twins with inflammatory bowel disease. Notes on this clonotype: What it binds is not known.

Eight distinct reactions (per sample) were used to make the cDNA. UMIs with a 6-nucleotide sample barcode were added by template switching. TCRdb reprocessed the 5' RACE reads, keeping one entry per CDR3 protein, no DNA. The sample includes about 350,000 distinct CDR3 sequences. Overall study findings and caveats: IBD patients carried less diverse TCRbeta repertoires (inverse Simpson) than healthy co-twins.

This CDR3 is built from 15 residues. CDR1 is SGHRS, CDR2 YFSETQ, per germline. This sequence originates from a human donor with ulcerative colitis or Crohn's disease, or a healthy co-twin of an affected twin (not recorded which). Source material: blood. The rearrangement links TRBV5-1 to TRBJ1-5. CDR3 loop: CASSSRGGLDQPQHF. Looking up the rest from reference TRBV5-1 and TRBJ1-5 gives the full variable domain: KAGVTQTPRYLIKTRGQQVTLSCSPISGHRSVSWYQQTPGQGLQFLFEYFSETQRNKGNFPGRFSGRQFSNSRSEMNVSTLELGDSALYLCASSSRGGLDQPQHFGDGTRLSIL.